These 30 T cell receptor beta chains were sequenced from one sample in a study of shared clonotypes between healthy human individuals. The data were produced by immunoSEQ multiplex PCR, yet TCRdb's version contains in-frame clones alone and is incomplete. The sample records approximately 500,000 clones, around 73% being singletons. The material sequenced was PBMCs. Every receptor here comes from a woman aged 40-49 years in good health. Some clones in this sample may be carry-over from other donors' samples.

J is TRBJ2-2 and V is TRBV5-4; possible D gene TRBD2, 5 bases. The CDR3 is 16 residues long. The germline CDR1 and CDR2 sequences are SGHNT and YYREEE (reference sequence). With 4 bases removed from V and 0 bases from J, the gap between germline ends came to 13 bases. The CDR3 loop reads CASSPASGTNTGELFF. In DNA form, the CDR3 reads TGTGCCAGCAGCCCGGCAAGCGGAACGAACACCGGGGAGCTGTTTTTT. The full variable domain, in which reference TRBV5-4 and TRBJ2-2 provide the parts outside the CDR3, is ETGVTQSPTHLIKTRGQQVTLRCSSQSGHNTVSWYQQALGQGPQFIFQYYREEENGRGNFPPRFSGLQFPNYSSELNVNALELDDSALYLCASSPASGTNTGELFFGEGSRLTVL.

V is TRBV7-2 and J is TRBJ2-7, with 7 bases aligning to TRBD2. CDR3 length equals 14 residues. Germline CDR1 and CDR2: SGHTA and FQGNSA. V gave up 0 bases and J gave up 3 bases; unmatched junction bases: 2. As DNA, the CDR3 is TGTGCCAGCAGCTTAGCCACTAGCGTCTACGAGCAGTACTTC. This sequence encodes CASSLATSVYEQYF.

The chain carries TRBV7-7 and TRBJ2-1; D is possibly TRBD1 (6 bases). The CDR3 loop spans 14 amino acids. From germline, CDR1 is SSHAT and CDR2 FNYEAQ (reference sequence). The V gene lost 5 bases and the J gene lost 9 bases, with 17 bases spanning the gap. CDR3 loop: CASSPTTGLGEQFF. DNA of the CDR3: TGTGCCAGCAGCCCAACGACAGGTTTAGGTGAGCAGTTCTTC. Full variable domain (remainder filled in from reference TRBV7-7 and TRBJ2-1): GAGVSQSPRYKVTKRGQDVTLRCDPISSHATLYWYQQALGQGPEFLTYFNYEAQPDKSGLPSDRFSAERPEGSISTLTIQRTEQRDSAMYRCASSPTTGLGEQFFGPGTRLTVL.

The V gene is TRBV28, the J gene TRBJ2-2; D is tentatively TRBD1 or TRBD2 (5 bases each). With 8 bases removed from V and 3 bases from J, the gap between germline ends came to 10 bases. The CDR3 extends over 13 amino acids. Looked up from germline, CDR1 is MDHEN and CDR2 is SYDVKM. The CDR3 loop reads CASLRGDTGELFF. CDR3 DNA: TGTGCCAGCCTTAGAGGGGACACCGGGGAGCTGTTTTTT. The variable domain in full, with the rest retrieved from reference TRBV28 and TRBJ2-2, is DVKVTQSSRYLVKRTGEKVFLECVQDMDHENMFWYRQDPGLGLRLIYFSYDVKMKEKGDIPEGYSVSREKKERFSLILESASTNQTSMYLCASLRGDTGELFFGEGSRLTVL.

DNA for the CDR3: TGTGCCAGCAGTGTCCTTAGGGGTACCGGGGAGCTGTTTTTT. As protein: CASSVLRGTGELFF. The chain couples TRBV28 to TRBJ2-2; the D gene is possibly TRBD1 (5 bases). This CDR3 comprises 14 residues. Trimming took off 5 bases at V and 5 bases at J, with 12 bases between the two ends. In germline, CDR1 is MDHEN, CDR2 SYDVKM.

This clone was detected only a few times. The chain recombines TRBV28 with TRBJ2-1; tentatively, D is TRBD1 (6 bases). CDR1 is MDHEN and CDR2 is SYDVKM in the germline V gene. Between the trimmed V and J ends, which lost 7 bases and 12 bases, there was a span of 19 bases. This CDR3 region has 13 residues. Here the CDR3 reads CASTLDRNGRQFF. The CDR3 DNA is TGTGCCAGCACCCTAGACAGGAATGGTCGGCAGTTCTTC.

The chain has TRBV5-5 and TRBJ2-7; D perhaps matches TRBD1 (5 bases). V dropped 0 bases and J dropped 3 bases, with 13 bases sitting between them. The CDR3 is 15 residues long. Germline V lookup: CDR1 SGHKS, CDR2 YYEKEE (reference sequence). In nucleotides, the CDR3 is TGTGCCAGCAGCTTGGGTGACAGCTCAAGCTACGAGCAGTACTTC. Translation: CASSLGDSSSYEQYF.

This chain links TRBV5-6 with TRBJ1-1; 7 positions match TRBD1. The CDR3 has 19 residues. Germline V gives CDR1 SGHDT, CDR2 YYEEEE. The ends lost 2 bases at V and 0 bases at J; junction bases unmatched: 16. Written as DNA, the CDR3 is TGTGCCAGCAGCTTAATTTTAGACAGGGACCCGTCGTTGAACACTGAAGCTTTCTTT. Protein sequence: CASSLILDRDPSLNTEAFF.

This clone was observed once. The V and J genes are TRBV5-1 and TRBJ2-2, with TRBD2 matching over 9 bases. CDR3 size: 16 residues. CDR1 and CDR2 from the germline V gene are SGHRS and YFSETQ. The V and J ends lost 2 bases and 0 bases, in that order; junction bases with no gene match: 2. CDR3 DNA: TGCGCCAGCAGCTTCCTAGCGGGAACGAACACCGGGGAGCTGTTTTTT. Translated, it gives CASSFLAGTNTGELFF.

This clone was observed a single time. V and J are TRBV5-8 and TRBJ2-1, with TRBD1 identical over 10 bases. CDR3 length equals 16 residues. CDR1 is SGHTS, CDR2 YDEGEE, per germline. The V and J ends lost 5 bases and 5 bases, in that order; junction bases with no gene match: 10. DNA for the CDR3: TGTGCCAGCAGGGGAGGGGACAGGGGTGAAAACAATGAGCAGTTCTTC. This encodes CASRGGDRGENNEQFF.

J is TRBJ2-7 and V is TRBV9; D not certain. V gave up 0 bases and J gave up 4 bases, with 8 bases separating them. CDR3 length equals 13 residues. Germline loops: CDR1 SGDLS, CDR2 YYNGEE. The CDR3 DNA reads as TGTGCCAGCAGCGTAGGGGTCAGGTACGAGCAGTACTTC. This codes for CASSVGVRYEQYF.

The rearrangement joins TRBV9 to TRBJ1-2; a possible D gene is TRBD1 (5 bases). V was cut by 4 bases and J by 2 bases, with 9 bases left in between. The CDR3 sequence is 13 residues long. Germline values: CDR1 SGDLS, CDR2 YYNGEE. CDR3 in DNA: TGTGCCAGCAGCACGGACATCAACTATGGCTACACCTTC. Its protein product is CASSTDINYGYTF.

This chain links TRBV2 with TRBJ1-2; 7 bases agree with TRBD1. The CDR3 totals 13 residues. V lost 8 bases to trimming and J lost 2 bases; unmatched junction nucleotides: 5. Germline CDR1 is SNHLY and CDR2 is FYNNEI. The CDR3 sequence is CASGAQGNYGYTF. Here the CDR3 DNA reads TGTGCCAGCGGGGCACAGGGGAACTATGGCTACACCTTC.

V and J are TRBV13 and TRBJ2-1; a possible D gene is TRBD1 (6 bases). The CDR3 contains 14 residues. V dropped 5 bases and J dropped 1 base, with 9 bases sitting between them. CDR1 PRHDT and CDR2 FYEKMQ come from the germline V gene (reference sequence). The CDR3 sequence: CASSHQGSYNEQFF. CDR3 nucleotide sequence: TGTGCCAGCAGCCACCAGGGGTCCTACAATGAGCAGTTCTTC.

This clone was seen a handful of times. One junction end disagrees with the germline gene, perhaps due to a read error. The gene calls are TRBV5-6 and TRBJ2-6, with 8 bases identical to TRBD2. The germline CDR1 and CDR2 sequences are SGHDT and YYEEEE. The CDR3 contains 17 residues. The CDR3 region has the DNA TGTGTCAGCAGCTTGGGACTAGAGGCCTCTGGGGCCAACGTCCTGACTTTC. Encoded protein: CVSSLGLEASGANVLTF.

The rearrangement uses TRBV7-7 and TRBJ1-1; D gene ambiguous. This CDR3 region has 13 residues. CDR1 is SSHAT and CDR2 is FNYEAQ in the germline V gene (reference sequence). The V end was cut by 3 bases, the J end by 4 bases, with 9 bases between. The DNA of the CDR3 is TGTGCCAGCAGCTTGGAGGGCGGCACTGAAGCTTTCTTT. Amino acid sequence: CASSLEGGTEAFF.

This chain uses TRBV6-1 with TRBJ2-7; 8 bases are shared with TRBD2. The CDR3 sequence is 15 residues long. Trimming at V came to 0 bases and at J to 2 bases, leaving 3 bases not matched to a gene. Germline V CDR1 and CDR2: MNHNS, SASEGT. The DNA for the CDR3 is TGTGCCAGCAGTGAAGCAGCGGGAGATCCCTACGAGCAGTACTTC. It encodes CASSEAAGDPYEQYF.

This sequence joins TRBV30 and TRBJ2-4; the D gene could be TRBD1 or TRBD2 (6 bases each). V lost 2 bases and J lost 4, with 15 bases in between. Germline V gene data show CDR1 as GTSNPN and CDR2 as SVGIG (reference sequence). This CDR3 has 15 residues. The CDR3 DNA reads TGTGCCTGGAGTCTATCAGGAGGGGGAAAAAACATTCAGTACTTC. Translated: CAWSLSGGGKNIQYF.

The CDR3: CASSLPVLPYEQYF. CDR3 DNA: TGTGCCAGCAGCTTACCGGTCCTCCCCTACGAGCAGTACTTC. The chain couples TRBV7-9 to TRBJ2-7; D is uncertain. Between the trimmed V and J ends, which lost 2 bases and 2 bases, there was a span of 10 bases. The CDR3 runs to 14 residues. Germline CDR1 and CDR2: SEHNR and FQNEAQ (reference sequence).

This clone was seen once. The chain links TRBV28 to TRBJ2-1, with D perhaps TRBD1 (7 bases). Looked up from germline, CDR1 is MDHEN and CDR2 is SYDVKM. Trimming cost V 4 bases and J 9 bases, with 25 bases left between them. The CDR3 extends over 17 amino acids. CDR3 loop: CASSSKGLRGYTGEQFF. DNA for the CDR3: TGTGCCAGCAGTTCGAAGGGACTCAGGGGGTATACGGGTGAGCAGTTCTTC.

V and J are TRBV5-1 and TRBJ1-3; D unresolved. The CDR3 runs 13 residues. The V end lost 6 bases, the J end lost 0 bases, and 7 bases lay between the germline ends. Looked up from germline, CDR1 is SGHRS and CDR2 is YFSETQ. CDR3 sequence: CASTGISGNTIYF. CDR3 bases: TGCGCCAGCACAGGAATCTCTGGAAACACCATATATTTT.

This clone occurred many times. The sample carries other DNA sequences with the same CDR3. This chain uses TRBV6-1 with TRBJ2-1; no clear D gene. This CDR3 comprises 14 residues. V lost 3 bases and J 0 bases, leaving 6 bases between the germline ends. CDR1 and CDR2 (germline): MNHNS, SASEGT. CDR3 sequence reads: CASSDWSSYNEQFF. CDR3 bases: TGTGCCAGCAGTGATTGGAGCTCCTACAATGAGCAGTTCTTC.

This clone was seen a single time. The chain recombines TRBV4-3 with TRBJ1-2, with D possibly being TRBD1 (6 bases). The germline V gene has CDR1 LGHNA and CDR2 YSLEER. The CDR3 loop spans 16 amino acids. Deletions cut 0 bases from V and 0 bases from J, with 11 bases between. CDR3 sequence: CASSQERQVSNYGYTF. The CDR3 DNA reads TGCGCCAGCAGCCAAGAACGACAGGTCTCTAACTATGGCTACACCTTC.

This clone was detected only a few times. Within the sample, other DNA sequences also encode this same CDR3. The V gene is TRBV6-6, the J gene TRBJ2-7; D is ambiguous. The V and J ends lost 0 bases and 4 bases respectively, with 13 bases between them. The length of the CDR3 is 15 residues. Germline loops: CDR1 MNHNY, CDR2 SVGAGI (reference sequence). In nucleotides, the CDR3 is TGTGCCAGCAGTTACTCCACCCCCCGGTTATACGAGCAGTACTTC. Encoded protein: CASSYSTPRLYEQYF.

The chain has TRBV2 and TRBJ2-1; 10 bases are a match to TRBD2. The CDR3 extends over 15 amino acids. CDR1 and CDR2 from the germline V gene are SNHLY and FYNNEI. V lost 2 bases to trimming and J lost 10 bases; unmatched junction nucleotides: 8. CDR3 nucleotide sequence: TGTGCCAGCAGTGAATGGCTAGCGGGAGTCGGGGAGCAGTTCTTC. It specifies CASSEWLAGVGEQFF.

This rearrangement joins TRBV19 to TRBJ1-3; 8 bases map to TRBD1. The germline V gene has CDR1 LNHDA and CDR2 SQIVND (reference sequence). The CDR3 spans 17 residues. Trimming took 5 bases from V and 0 from J; bases not matched to a gene: 9. The DNA for the CDR3 is TGTGCCAGTAGTCTACGGACAGGGCAGAGCTCTGGAAACACCATATATTTT. Translation: CASSLRTGQSSGNTIYF.

This sequence joins TRBV30 and TRBJ2-5, with D tentatively TRBD2 (5 bases). Trimming took 0 bases from V and 4 from J, leaving 9 bases between them. Germline lookup yields CDR1 GTSNPN and CDR2 SVGIG (reference sequence). The CDR3 loop spans 13 amino acids. CDR3: CAWSVRGIETQYF. Here the CDR3 DNA reads TGTGCCTGGAGTGTACGAGGGATAGAGACCCAGTACTTC.

V usage is TRBV9 and J usage is TRBJ2-3; a weak D match, TRBD2 (5 bases). The CDR3 contains 18 residues. V was cut by 4 bases and J by 0 bases, with 21 bases left in between. Germline V gene data show CDR1 as SGDLS and CDR2 as YYNGEE. The CDR3 DNA sequence: TGTGCCAGCAGCATCAGCTCGTATAGCGAAACTAGCACAGATACGCAGTATTTT. This gives the protein CASSISSYSETSTDTQYF.

This clone was seen a few times. This chain links TRBV4-1 with TRBJ2-7, with 7 bases identical to TRBD1. Trimming took 1 base from V and 2 from J; bases not matched to a gene: 11. The V gene's germline CDR1 is MGHRA and CDR2 YSYEKL. This CDR3 spans 17 amino acids. The CDR3 DNA follows: TGCGCCAGCAGCCAAGCCCCTATGACAGGGAAGGCCTACGAGCAGTACTTC. It translates to CASSQAPMTGKAYEQYF.

The chain links TRBV30 to TRBJ2-6; D unresolved. The CDR3 length is 13 residues. Germline lookup yields CDR1 GTSNPN and CDR2 SVGIG (reference sequence). The V end was cut by 3 bases, the J end by 2 bases, with 5 bases between. The CDR3 region has the DNA TGTGCCTGGAGCAACCCTGGGGCCAACGTCCTGACTTTC. Its translation is CAWSNPGANVLTF.